The clone carrying this T cell receptor beta chain has a handful of counts. These data belong to a study of beta chain features in type 1 diabetes. Reverse transcribing all isolated RNA meant expressed TCRB transcripts were sequenced. This table comes from immunoSEQ multiplex PCR, and its TCRdb copy is limited to in-frame clones, with some not included. Of about 900,000 clones listed, 17% are singletons. The ends lost 5 bases at V and 3 bases at J; junction bases unmatched: 5. The CDR3 covers 16 residues. CDR1 and CDR2 from the germline V gene are SEHNR and FQNEAQ (reference sequence). Input material: naive CD4+ T cells from blood. The source of this sequence is a woman younger than 35 in good health. This chain uses TRBV7-9 with TRBJ2-2; 11 bases line up with TRBD1. In DNA form, the CDR3 reads TGTGCCAGCAGCCAACCGGGACAGGGGGACACCGGGGAGCTGTTTTTT. This encodes CASSQPGQGDTGELFF.